A selection of T cell receptor beta chains follows, all from one sample in a study of shared clonotypes between healthy human individuals. Here immunoSEQ multiplex PCR was the method, and the copy in TCRdb shows in-frame clones only, minus some. The table shows a few million clones, with around 90% occurring only once. Sequencing input: naive CD4+ T cells sorted from blood. Receptors were obtained from a young man in good health. The CDR3 runs from the conserved cysteine through the conserved F or W. The D gene is left open where the match is weak. Size is stated for part of the rows, as once, few or many counts, or as a class when the clone is expanded.

CDR3nt: TGTGCCAGCAGCCCCAATTCCCAGAATAGACTAGTCTCTCACGAGCAGTACTTC; CDR3aa: CASSPNSQNRLVSHEQYF; d_gene: .; v_gene: TRBV7-2; abundance: once; j_gene: TRBJ2-7
CDR3nt: TGTGCCAGCAGCTTTCGGGGGGGACAGGCTGGCAATCAGCCCCAGCATTTT; CDR3aa: CASSFRGGQAGNQPQHF; d_gene: TRBD1; v_gene: TRBV7-3; abundance: .; j_gene: TRBJ1-5
CDR3nt: TGTGCCAGCAGCCCCCCGGGCGGTCGGGGCTATGGCTACACCTTC; CDR3aa: CASSPPGGRGYGYTF; d_gene: .; v_gene: TRBV7-9; abundance: .; j_gene: TRBJ1-2
CDR3nt: TGTGCCACCCAAGCTCCCTGGCCTGGTAGGGAGCAGTACTTC; CDR3aa: CATQAPWPGREQYF; d_gene: .; v_gene: TRBV28; abundance: .; j_gene: TRBJ2-7
CDR3nt: TGTGCCAGCAGTGGGACAGCGAACTATGGCTACACCTTC; CDR3aa: CASSGTANYGYTF; d_gene: .; v_gene: TRBV6-1; abundance: .; j_gene: TRBJ1-2
CDR3nt: TGTGCCAGCAGCGTGGGGTCCTGGGCTAGCACCGGGGAGCTGTTTTTT; CDR3aa: CASSVGSWASTGELFF; d_gene: .; v_gene: TRBV9; abundance: .; j_gene: TRBJ2-2
CDR3nt: TGTGCCAGCAGCTTAGGGGCGGGAGTACTCACCGGGGAGCTGTTTTTT; CDR3aa: CASSLGAGVLTGELFF; d_gene: TRBD2; v_gene: TRBV7-2; abundance: .; j_gene: TRBJ2-2
CDR3nt: TGTGCCAGCCAAATGGACTGGATGGGCTATGAGCAGTTCTTC; CDR3aa: CASQMDWMGYEQFF; d_gene: .; v_gene: TRBV6-1; abundance: .; j_gene: TRBJ2-1
CDR3nt: TGCGCCAGCAGCCAGATACCACAGGGGGGATGGAACACCGGGGAGCTGTTTTTT; CDR3aa: CASSQIPQGGWNTGELFF; d_gene: TRBD1; v_gene: TRBV4-1; abundance: .; j_gene: TRBJ2-2
CDR3nt: TGTGCCACCCAGTCTTTGGGAGGGGGGAACACTGAAGCTTTCTTT; CDR3aa: CATQSLGGGNTEAFF; d_gene: .; v_gene: TRBV19; abundance: .; j_gene: TRBJ1-1
CDR3nt: TGTGCCAGCAGTTTACTCGTGACCTACCCGGGTGAGCAGTTCTTC; CDR3aa: CASSLLVTYPGEQFF; d_gene: .; v_gene: TRBV27; abundance: .; j_gene: TRBJ2-1
CDR3nt: TGTGCCAGCAGCTTTTGGCAGATCGACGAGCAGTACTTC; CDR3aa: CASSFWQIDEQYF; d_gene: .; v_gene: TRBV7-9; abundance: .; j_gene: TRBJ2-7
CDR3nt: TGCGCCAGCAGCTTGGGACTAGCGGGTACTGAGTGGGAGACCCAGTACTTC; CDR3aa: CASSLGLAGTEWETQYF; d_gene: TRBD2; v_gene: TRBV5-1; abundance: .; j_gene: TRBJ2-5
CDR3nt: TGTGCCAGCAGCCAAGGGGGAAACATTCAGTACTTC; CDR3aa: CASSQGGNIQYF; d_gene: .; v_gene: TRBV14; abundance: .; j_gene: TRBJ2-4
CDR3nt: TGCGCCAGCAGCTTTTTACGGCTAGCTGACGAGACCCAGTACTTC; CDR3aa: CASSFLRLADETQYF; d_gene: .; v_gene: TRBV5-1; abundance: .; j_gene: TRBJ2-5
CDR3nt: TGTGCCACCAGCAGATCGAGGACGGGTGGTGTTGAGCAGTTCTTC; CDR3aa: CATSRSRTGGVEQFF; d_gene: .; v_gene: TRBV15; abundance: .; j_gene: TRBJ2-1
CDR3nt: TGTGCCAGCAGCTTTTCGGCAGGGAACACCGGGGAGCTGTTTTTT; CDR3aa: CASSFSAGNTGELFF; d_gene: .; v_gene: TRBV7-2; abundance: .; j_gene: TRBJ2-2
CDR3nt: TGTGCCAGTAGCGATTTGGGCATCGGGAGCAATCAGCCCCAGCATTTT; CDR3aa: CASSDLGIGSNQPQHF; d_gene: .; v_gene: TRBV19; abundance: .; j_gene: TRBJ1-5
CDR3nt: TGCGCCAGCATTCGGGGGCAGGGCACAGATACGCAGTATTTT; CDR3aa: CASIRGQGTDTQYF; d_gene: .; v_gene: TRBV5-1; abundance: .; j_gene: TRBJ2-3
CDR3nt: TGTGCCAGCGAATTTACACCTTATAGCAATCAGCCCCAGCATTTT; CDR3aa: CASEFTPYSNQPQHF; d_gene: .; v_gene: TRBV6-1; abundance: .; j_gene: TRBJ1-5
CDR3nt: TGTGCCACCGGGACGGTAAATTCACCCCTCCACTTT; CDR3aa: CATGTVNSPLHF; d_gene: .; v_gene: TRBV10-3; abundance: .; j_gene: TRBJ1-6
CDR3nt: TGTGCCAGCAGCCCCGGGACAGGGGGACCCTACGAGCAGTACTTC; CDR3aa: CASSPGTGGPYEQYF; d_gene: TRBD1; v_gene: TRBV7-6; abundance: once; j_gene: TRBJ2-7
CDR3nt: TGTGCCAGCAGCGTTAGGGGGTTAGGCACAGATACGCAGTATTTT; CDR3aa: CASSVRGLGTDTQYF; d_gene: .; v_gene: TRBV9; abundance: .; j_gene: TRBJ2-3
CDR3nt: TGCGCCAGCAGCCAAGACTACTCACGGGGGGGCGGCAACTATGGCTACACCTTC; CDR3aa: CASSQDYSRGGGNYGYTF; d_gene: .; v_gene: TRBV4-1; abundance: .; j_gene: TRBJ1-2
CDR3nt: TGTGCCAGCAGTGAAGGCACACCTGGAAACACCATATATTTT; CDR3aa: CASSEGTPGNTIYF; d_gene: .; v_gene: TRBV6-1; abundance: .; j_gene: TRBJ1-3
CDR3nt: TGTGCCAGCAGTTACTCGAAGGGGAATAGCAATCAGCCCCAGCATTTT; CDR3aa: CASSYSKGNSNQPQHF; d_gene: .; v_gene: TRBV6-6; abundance: .; j_gene: TRBJ1-5
CDR3nt: TGTGCCACCAGCAGAGACAGGGGCTCTGGAAACACCATATATTTT; CDR3aa: CATSRDRGSGNTIYF; d_gene: .; v_gene: TRBV15; abundance: .; j_gene: TRBJ1-3
CDR3nt: TGTGCCAGCAGCGTTTGGGACGGGACAGGGGTTGGCTACACCTTC; CDR3aa: CASSVWDGTGVGYTF; d_gene: TRBD1; v_gene: TRBV9; abundance: .; j_gene: TRBJ1-2
CDR3nt: TGTGCCAGCTCACTCCAGGAGTTGCCAGGGAGCGATACGCAGTATTTT; CDR3aa: CASSLQELPGSDTQYF; d_gene: .; v_gene: TRBV18; abundance: .; j_gene: TRBJ2-3
CDR3nt: TGTGCCAGCAGCTTAGGAAGCGAGGACATTCAGTACTTC; CDR3aa: CASSLGSEDIQYF; d_gene: .; v_gene: TRBV11-2; abundance: .; j_gene: TRBJ2-4
CDR3nt: TGTGCCAGCAGTGCCCAGGGACTAGATCAAGAGACCCAGTACTTC; CDR3aa: CASSAQGLDQETQYF; d_gene: TRBD2; v_gene: TRBV2; abundance: .; j_gene: TRBJ2-5
CDR3nt: TGTGCCAGCAGGGTCTTCCACGAGCAGTACTTC; CDR3aa: CASRVFHEQYF; d_gene: .; v_gene: TRBV2; abundance: .; j_gene: TRBJ2-7
CDR3nt: TGTGCTTGCCCTCTGGGACTAGCGGGAGATCGGAAGATAATCGGGGAGCTGTTTTTT; CDR3aa: CACPLGLAGDRKIIGELFF; d_gene: TRBD2; v_gene: TRBV7-2; abundance: .; j_gene: TRBJ2-2
CDR3nt: TGTGCCAGCAGCTTGCGCAGCACAGATACGCAGTATTTT; CDR3aa: CASSLRSTDTQYF; d_gene: .; v_gene: TRBV5-8; abundance: .; j_gene: TRBJ2-3
CDR3nt: TGTGCCACCACAGCCGGGAGATCCTACGAGCAGTACTTC; CDR3aa: CATTAGRSYEQYF; d_gene: .; v_gene: TRBV19; abundance: .; j_gene: TRBJ2-7
CDR3nt: TGTGCTAGCAGCTCCGGACTTGGCAGGGAGCTGTTTTTT; CDR3aa: CASSSGLGRELFF; d_gene: .; v_gene: TRBV7-7; abundance: .; j_gene: TRBJ2-2
CDR3nt: TGTGCCAGCAGCGAGGCGGGCACAGATACGCAGTATTTT; CDR3aa: CASSEAGTDTQYF; d_gene: .; v_gene: TRBV9; abundance: .; j_gene: TRBJ2-3
CDR3nt: TGTGCCAGCAGCTTAGCCAGGGGTATGAATCAGCCCCAGCATTTT; CDR3aa: CASSLARGMNQPQHF; d_gene: .; v_gene: TRBV7-2; abundance: .; j_gene: TRBJ1-5
CDR3nt: TGTGCCAGCAGCTTAGATTCGGGTTCCACCTACGAGCAGTACTTC; CDR3aa: CASSLDSGSTYEQYF; d_gene: .; v_gene: TRBV7-2; abundance: .; j_gene: TRBJ2-7
CDR3nt: TGTGCCAGCAGCTTAGGGGAGTCGCCGTCCTATGGCTACACCTTC; CDR3aa: CASSLGESPSYGYTF; d_gene: .; v_gene: TRBV7-9; abundance: once; j_gene: TRBJ1-2
CDR3nt: TGTGCCAGCAGTTATTCCGCCCTCCAATCTGGAAACACCATATATTTT; CDR3aa: CASSYSALQSGNTIYF; d_gene: .; v_gene: TRBV6-5; abundance: .; j_gene: TRBJ1-3
CDR3nt: TGTGCCAGCAGCCGGCTGAACACCGGGGAGCTGTTTTTT; CDR3aa: CASSRLNTGELFF; d_gene: .; v_gene: TRBV7-9; abundance: .; j_gene: TRBJ2-2
CDR3nt: TGCGCCAGCAGCCCGACCGACAGTTCGAACACTGAAGCTTTCTTT; CDR3aa: CASSPTDSSNTEAFF; d_gene: .; v_gene: TRBV5-1; abundance: .; j_gene: TRBJ1-1
CDR3nt: TGTGCCAGCAGTTTTCAGGGTGGCGGTGAGCAGTTCTTC; CDR3aa: CASSFQGGGEQFF; d_gene: .; v_gene: TRBV27; abundance: .; j_gene: TRBJ2-1
CDR3nt: TGTGCCAGTCAGGGACGCAATCAGCCCCAGCATTTT; CDR3aa: CASQGRNQPQHF; d_gene: .; v_gene: TRBV19; abundance: .; j_gene: TRBJ1-5
CDR3nt: TGTGCCAGCAGGCTACAGGGTATTGCATCGGAGACCCAGTACTTC; CDR3aa: CASRLQGIASETQYF; d_gene: .; v_gene: TRBV6-1; abundance: once; j_gene: TRBJ2-5
CDR3nt: TGCGCCAGCAGCTTGAACTCTGGGCCCGGGACCCAGTACTTC; CDR3aa: CASSLNSGPGTQYF; d_gene: .; v_gene: TRBV5-1; abundance: .; j_gene: TRBJ2-5
CDR3nt: TGTGCCAGCAGCTTAGCGCGATGGAGCAATCAGCCCCAGCATTTT; CDR3aa: CASSLARWSNQPQHF; d_gene: .; v_gene: TRBV7-8; abundance: once; j_gene: TRBJ1-5
CDR3nt: TGCGCCAGCAGCCCGACAGGGGGGAGCACTGAAGCTTTCTTT; CDR3aa: CASSPTGGSTEAFF; d_gene: TRBD1; v_gene: TRBV5-1; abundance: .; j_gene: TRBJ1-1